These 26 T cell receptor beta chains were sequenced from one sample in a study of CD8 T cells in ankylosing spondylitis. The study's findings and limits: Apparently characteristic of ankylosing spondylitis blood was a TCR beta motif (under ten highly homologous variants).

No antigens are known for them. TCRdb used MiXCR to reprocess the 5' RACE reads, holding one entry per CDR3 protein. The sample has more than 600,000 distinct CDR3 sequences; 15% to 20% are singletons. Sequences were obtained from blood, either unsorted or a sorted T cell fraction (not recorded which). Source of these receptors: a male donor with ankylosing spondylitis.

Only a few counts were recorded for this clonotype. This sequence joins TRBV5-1 and TRBJ1-1; the D gene is possibly TRBD1 (6 bases). The CDR3 loop spans 13 amino acids. In germline, CDR1 is SGHRS, CDR2 YFSETQ. V lost 6 bases and J lost 0, with 9 bases in between. The CDR3 bases are TGCGCCAGCATGGGACACTTGAACACTGAAGCTTTCTTT. This sequence encodes CASMGHLNTEAFF.

The V call is TRBV20-1, the J call TRBJ2-1; TRBD2 agrees at 8 bases. Germline trimming cut 0 bases from V and 8 bases from J; bases unmatched to any gene: 9. Germline V gene sequence: CDR1 DFQATT, CDR2 SNEGSKA (reference sequence). The CDR3 totals 15 residues. CDR3 coding DNA: TGCAGTGCTAGAGATTCCGGGGGGGCTGGGGATGAGCAGTTCTTC. Protein sequence: CSARDSGGAGDEQFF.

The rearrangement links TRBV20-1 to TRBJ2-1, with 14 positions matching TRBD2. Trimming took 3 bases from V and 6 from J; bases not matched to a gene: 1. The length of the CDR3 is 14 residues. The germline V gene has CDR1 DFQATT and CDR2 SNEGSKA (reference sequence). The CDR3 DNA follows: TGCAGTGCTAGGGGGACTAGCGGGAGCAATGAGCAGTTCTTC. Protein: CSARGTSGSNEQFF.

The genes are TRBV7-9 and TRBJ2-3; no reliable D call. V lost 5 bases and J 4 bases, leaving 16 bases between the germline ends. CDR3 size: 15 residues. From germline, CDR1 is SEHNR and CDR2 FQNEAQ (reference sequence). The CDR3 here is CASSPLTDVADTQYF. DNA for the CDR3: TGTGCCAGCAGCCCACTTACGGATGTCGCAGATACGCAGTATTTT. The variable domain in full, completed from reference TRBV7-9 and TRBJ2-3, reads DTGVSQNPRHKITKRGQNVTFRCDPISEHNRLYWYRQTLGQGPEFLTYFQNEAQLEKSRLLSDRFSAERPKGSFSTLEIQRTEQGDSAMYLCASSPLTDVADTQYFGPGTRLTVL.

The rearrangement uses TRBV2 and TRBJ2-7, with 8 bases aligning to TRBD1. Germline loops: CDR1 SNHLY, CDR2 FYNNEI. V shed 8 bases, J shed 7 bases, and the junction held 7 bases outside the gene matches. This CDR3 has 12 amino acids. The CDR3 loop is CASYGQGKEQYF. CDR3 nucleotides: TGTGCCAGCTACGGACAGGGTAAAGAGCAGTACTTC.

This clonotype was observed at least ten times. The CDR3 spells CSARDRGYNEQFF. In nucleotides, the CDR3 is TGCAGCGCTCGGGACAGGGGTTACAATGAGCAGTTCTTC. The chain employs TRBV20-1 and TRBJ2-1; 10 bases fit TRBD1. This CDR3 has 13 residues. Germline CDR1 reads DFQATT; CDR2 reads SNEGSKA (reference sequence).

This clonotype was found many times. The chain is built from TRBV12-3 or TRBV12-4 and TRBJ2-3; D is perhaps TRBD1 or TRBD2 (5 bases each). V was pared by 5 bases and J by 0 bases, with 12 bases between. The CDR3 extends over 15 amino acids. The CDR3 DNA sequence: TGTGCCAGCAGTACGGGACGGACTAGCACAGATACGCAGTATTTT. Encoded protein: CASSTGRTSTDTQYF.

This sequence joins TRBV6-2 or TRBV6-3 and TRBJ2-1, with no clear D. Deletions cut 10 bases from V and 3 bases from J, with 10 bases between. CDR1 is MNHEY, CDR2 SVGEGT, per germline. The CDR3 runs to 12 residues. CDR3 sequence: CATLGSYNEQFF. The CDR3 DNA reads as TGTGCCACCCTGGGTAGCTACAATGAGCAGTTCTTC.

The sample holds a few counts of this clonotype. The V call is TRBV29-1, the J call TRBJ2-2; 9 bases are a match to TRBD1. Germline V gene lookup returns CDR1 SQVTM and CDR2 ANQGSEA. Losses at the gene ends were 5 bases for V and 6 bases for J; bases not matched to a gene: 7. CDR3 length: 14 residues. The CDR3 DNA follows: TGCAGCGTTAAACAGGGGGCGCTCGCCGGGGAGCTGTTTTTT. It is translated as CSVKQGALAGELFF.

This clonotype showed up just a few times. The V call is TRBV7-8, the J call TRBJ2-5, with 9 bases fitting TRBD2. The trim removed 1 base at V and 5 bases at J, leaving 5 bases unmatched. This CDR3 is built from 15 residues. Germline CDR1 SGHVS, CDR2 FQNEAQ. CDR3 bases: TGTGCCAGCAGCTTAGGGGCGGGGGGGCGTGAGACCCAGTACTTC. Translation gives CASSLGAGGRETQYF.

The chain recombines TRBV20-1 with TRBJ2-7, with D maybe TRBD2 (6 bases). Germline V gene sequence: CDR1 DFQATT, CDR2 SNEGSKA (reference sequence). The CDR3 totals 12 residues. V was shortened by 4 bases and J by 4 bases, with 11 bases between the two germline ends. The CDR3 sequence is CSATLGTYEQYF. CDR3 sequence (DNA): TGCAGTGCTACGTTAGGGACTTACGAGCAGTACTTC.

This chain uses TRBV30 with TRBJ2-3; TRBD2 agrees at 10 bases. The V gene's germline CDR1 is GTSNPN and CDR2 SVGIG (reference sequence). This CDR3 is built from 16 residues. J gave up 2 bases and V 2 bases, and 7 bases lay outside the gene matches. CDR3 region: CAWSPGLAAFTDTQYF. The CDR3 nucleotides are TGTGCCTGGAGTCCCGGACTAGCGGCTTTCACAGATACGCAGTATTTT.

This clonotype was seen many times. The chain links TRBV24-1 to TRBJ2-3; 8 bases are shared with TRBD1. Germline CDR1 and CDR2: KGHDR and SFDVKD. CDR3 length: 19 residues. With 7 bases clipped from V and 0 bases from J, the junction kept 17 bases outside the gene matches. Written as DNA, the CDR3 is TGTGCCACCAGCACCGGGACAGGCACTCCCCGAACTAGCACAGATACGCAGTATTTT. This gives the protein CATSTGTGTPRTSTDTQYF.

The V gene is TRBV24-1, the J gene TRBJ2-1, with 11 bases fitting TRBD2. The CDR3 runs to 18 residues. The V segment lost 8 bases and the J segment 8 bases; nucleotides outside the gene matches: 19. Germline CDR1 KGHDR, CDR2 SFDVKD. This CDR3 reads CATKSTSGDYDWVDEQFF. The CDR3 region has the DNA TGTGCCACCAAATCGACTAGCGGGGATTACGATTGGGTCGATGAGCAGTTCTTC.

This clonotype was detected ten times or more. The chain uses TRBV12-3 or TRBV12-4 and TRBJ2-6, with 10 bases matching TRBD2. The CDR3 loop spans 17 amino acids. After removal of 6 bases from V and 2 bases from J, the junction contained 7 bases not matched to a gene. The CDR3 here is CASSPSGSSPGANVLTF. CDR3 sequence (DNA): TGTGCCAGCAGCCCTAGCGGGAGTTCCCCTGGGGCCAACGTCCTGACTTTC.

V is TRBV11-2 and J is TRBJ2-6; 9 bases map to TRBD2. Germline loops: CDR1 SGHAT, CDR2 FQNNGV. The CDR3 has 18 residues. V gave up 1 base and J gave up 0 bases; unmatched junction bases: 4. Here the CDR3 DNA reads TGTGCCAGCAGCTTAGGAGGCGGGAGGGCCTCTGGGGCCAACGTCCTGACTTTC. Protein product: CASSLGGGRASGANVLTF.

This chain uses TRBV29-1 with TRBJ2-7, with D perhaps TRBD1 or TRBD2 (5 bases each). The ends were cut back, 1 base at V and 4 bases at J, with 11 bases in the middle. This CDR3 is built from 13 residues. Germline V CDR1 and CDR2: SQVTM, ANQGSEA. CDR3 DNA sequence: TGCAGCGTTGAAGGAGGGACGCCATACGAGCAGTACTTC. Translated: CSVEGGTPYEQYF.

This clonotype was counted many times. The chain recombines TRBV12-3 or TRBV12-4 with TRBJ1-5; no clear D gene. The CDR3 is made up of 14 amino acids. Trimming took off 3 bases at V and 0 bases at J, with 6 bases between the two ends. CDR3 residues: CASSFRDSNQPQHF. The CDR3 DNA reads TGTGCCAGCAGTTTTCGGGATAGCAATCAGCCCCAGCATTTT.

The V gene is TRBV5-4, the J gene TRBJ2-3; 10 bases agree with TRBD2. The germline V gene encodes CDR1 SGHNT and CDR2 YYREEE (reference sequence). CDR3 length: 15 amino acids. The J segment lost 6 bases and the V segment lost 4 bases, leaving 8 bases of the junction unmatched. CDR3 DNA sequence: TGTGCCAGCAGCCTTTCCACTAGCGGGATGGATACGCAGTATTTT. It translates to CASSLSTSGMDTQYF.

This sequence joins TRBV2 and TRBJ2-3, with 10 positions matching TRBD2. The trim removed 4 bases at V and 6 bases at J, leaving 4 bases unmatched. CDR3 length: 14 residues. In germline, CDR1 is SNHLY, CDR2 FYNNEI. The CDR3 DNA reads TGTGCCAGCAGTGCTCTAGCGGGGGATGATACGCAGTATTTT. It encodes CASSALAGDDTQYF.

The table lists this clonotype with a few counts. The rearrangement joins TRBV12-3 or TRBV12-4 to TRBJ1-4; 7 bases are a match to TRBD1. The CDR3 runs to 14 residues. The V gene end was trimmed by 7 bases and the J gene end by 8 bases; junction bases not matched to a gene: 10. The CDR3 sequence is CASTTTGLGEKLFF. The CDR3, as DNA: TGTGCCAGCACCACGACAGGGTTGGGGGAAAAACTGTTTTTT.

V and J are TRBV4-1 and TRBJ2-4; TRBD2 is a possible D gene (6 bases). Trimming took 1 base from V and 3 from J, leaving 10 bases between them. Per the germline V gene, CDR1 is MGHRA and CDR2 is YSYEKL. The CDR3 is 15 residues long. The CDR3 DNA reads TGCGCCAGCAGCCAAGGGAGGGTCGACAAAAACATTCAGTACTTC. This translates into CASSQGRVDKNIQYF.

This clonotype has only a few counts. V and J are TRBV9 and TRBJ2-1; perhaps TRBD2 as D (5 bases). V was clipped by 0 bases and J by 10 bases, with 8 bases between them. Germline CDR1 SGDLS, CDR2 YYNGEE. This CDR3 region has 12 residues. CDR3: CASSVGAVEQFF. The CDR3 DNA follows: TGTGCCAGCAGCGTAGGAGCGGTGGAGCAGTTCTTC.

The rearrangement uses TRBV28 and TRBJ1-2, with a tentative D call TRBD1 (5 bases). The CDR3 has 14 residues. The V end was cut by 5 bases, the J end by 7 bases, with 17 bases between. Germline V gene lookup returns CDR1 MDHEN and CDR2 SYDVKM. The CDR3 loop reads CASSPGGSTPGYTF. The CDR3 coding sequence is TGTGCCAGCAGTCCGGGGGGGTCCACGCCTGGCTACACCTTC.

The chain couples TRBV20-1 to TRBJ2-3; D gene unclear. The V gene's germline CDR1 is DFQATT and CDR2 SNEGSKA (reference sequence). Trimming stripped 0 bases from V and 6 bases from J, with 10 bases between. The CDR3 has 13 amino acids. This CDR3 reads CSARDRIVDTQYF. DNA for the CDR3: TGCAGTGCTAGAGATCGTATAGTGGATACGCAGTATTTT.

This clonotype was seen a few times. The V and J genes are TRBV29-1 and TRBJ1-1; TRBD1 matches 7 bases. The CDR3 totals 13 residues. In germline, CDR1 is SQVTM, CDR2 ANQGSEA. V lost 6 bases, J lost 1 base, and 5 bases stayed unmatched. The CDR3 bases are TGCAGCGTGATAACAGGGGCGAACACTGAAGCTTTCTTT. It translates to CSVITGANTEAFF.